This T cell receptor beta chain appears in the sequencing data of a study of human T cells and chemical hapten exposure. Time point specified: patch test 1, 2 weeks after DPC sensitization. As to treatment: therapeutic diphenylcyclopropenone sensitization with weekly scalp DPC. As originally analysed: Sample-level TCR yields exhibited a median of roughly 96,000, with a range of about 23,224 to 690,600. TCRdb used MiXCR to reprocess the RACE reads, holding one entry per CDR3 protein. The V and J calls were not made by the authors but by TCRdb's processing. The sample holds 65,000 to 85,000 distinct CDR3 sequences, around 10% seen once. Sequences were derived from whole blood, sampled in connection with sensitization to the hapten diphenylcyclopropenone (DPC). This receptor was obtained from a woman aged 50 to 60 with alopecia areata. Some clones in this sample may be carry-over from other donors' samples.

The DNA of the CDR3 is TGCGCCAGCAGCCAAACCGGGACAGCAGATGAAAAACTGTTTTTT. Its protein product is CASSQTGTADEKLFF. The chain has TRBV5-1 and TRBJ1-4; TRBD1 agrees at 7 bases. CDR3 size: 15 residues. CDR1 and CDR2 (germline): SGHRS, YFSETQ. Losses at the gene ends were 4 bases for V and 6 bases for J; bases not matched to a gene: 9.